The entry below describes one T cell receptor (beta chain). In its sample, this clonotype was seen a few times. This clone's antigen is unknown. No base qualities exist here, and no much larger clone lies one base off it. The intended sense of this specimen's treatment or condition label: approximately nine-day PBMC culture with coronavirus spike peptide pools or control peptides (ViraFEST assay). To expand antigen-specific T cells with peptide pools and then pick out the expanded clonotypes through TCR sequencing, the study relied on the ViraFEST assay. The convalescent patients' positive SARS-CoV-2 PCR tests fell between March and December 2020, which was before the Alpha, Beta and Delta variants emerged in the United States. More than 1.5 million PBMCs per well were cultured in IMDM with roughly 5.2% human AB serum and about 9.7 IU/ml IL-2, plus 10 ug/ml peptide pools. On days 3 and 7, half of the culture medium was replaced with fresh IL-2-containing medium. After around 11 days of culture, CD4+ T cells were isolated by negative selection using the EasySep CD4+ T cell isolation kit. Ficoll-Paque Plus gradient centrifugation was used to isolate PBMCs from whole blood, and the isolated PBMCs were then either used fresh or cryopreserved at -140C. Triplicate wells were generally used for each culture condition.

The library was made by PCR. DNA from cultured CD4+ T cells underwent TCR sequencing with the Oncomine TCR Beta short-read assay at the Johns Hopkins FTIC core. The QIAamp micro DNA kit was used to extract genomic DNA from the cultured CD4+ T cells. The Oncomine TCR Beta libraries from cultured CD4+ T cells were pooled using unique dual indexes and then sequenced on an Illumina iSeq 100. As for the authors' bioinformatics: Non-productive sequences were removed, and CDR3s not starting with C, not ending with F or W, or shorter than 7 amino acids were discarded. Antigen-specific clonotypes were identified using the MANAFEST web application through comparison of peptide-stimulated wells with reference and other culture wells. For a clone to be called positive, the clone needed an FDR below 0.05, an odds ratio above 5, and a productive frequency above 0.1% in at least two of three replicate wells. A clonotype was classed as cross-reactive if the clonotype showed significant expansion both in SARS-CoV-2 spike wells and in at least one common cold coronavirus spike condition. Levenshtein distances (stringdist) and unrooted phylogenetic trees (ape) in R version 3.6.1 were used to assess CDR3 homology. TCRdb trimmed the raw reads at Q25, called clones with MiXCR and kept productive beta chains. Under each unique CDR3 protein, matching rows form one entry showing the most common genes and DNA. TCRdb's processing, not the study's, gives the V and J calls here. For this sample there are around 20,000 distinct CDR3 sequences; approximately 48% appear just once. The top ten hold around 6.1% of the sample.

Based on the germline V gene, the CDR1 and CDR2 sequences are SGHRS and YFSETQ. V is reduced by 0 bases and J by 7 bases, leaving a spacing of 17 bases between them. Counted from cysteine to phenylalanine, this CDR3 has 15 amino acids. Only the CDR3 region is kept as DNA, spanning 45 bases read in frame from base 1. This entry belongs to a study of vaccination and CD4 T cells after COVID-19 (dated by TCRdb to between 2021 and 2022). For the study in its entirety: Every convalescent patient had a positive nasal swab PCR test for SARS-CoV-2, with mild disease in 8 to 10 patients and severe disease in one. For stimulating the cultures, overlapping spike peptide pools were used, derived from SARS-CoV-2 as well as from the common cold coronaviruses HCoV-NL63, HCoV-OC43 and HCoV-229E. In over 8 COVID-19 convalescent patients and 4 infection-naive healthy vaccine recipients, the spike-specific CD4+ TCR repertoire before mRNA vaccination was compared with the repertoire after mRNA vaccination. Post-vaccine blood samples were collected a median of about 72 days after the second vaccine dose, ranging from about 13 to 250 days. Post-COVID blood samples from convalescent patients were collected a median of approximately 100 days after diagnosis, with a range of 35 to 161 days. Each participant got two doses of either the Pfizer-BioNTech BNT162b2 vaccine (n=8) or the Moderna mRNA-1273 vaccine (n=2). Six males and four females were included in the convalescent cohort, with two Hispanic individuals, seven Caucasians, two Asians and one multiracial person represented. As controls, cultures received a CEFX viral epitope pool (the positive control), an HIV-1 Nef peptide pool (the negative control), or no peptide at all.

Broader findings and caveats from the paper: The study included relatively few convalescent patients and did not analyze early timepoints after natural infection. The median number of SARS-CoV-2-reactive clonotypes rose from 20 to 25 after infection to 38 after vaccination, but the change was not significant. Of the vaccine-specific clones in convalescent patients, 304 of 307, or nearly all, reacted only to SARS-CoV-2 spike and did not cross-react with common cold coronaviruses. Among the post-vaccine SARS-CoV-2-reactive clones in convalescent patients, a median around 90% showed up only after vaccination, which suggests vaccine-specific priming.

This chain joins TRBV5-1 to TRBJ2-7; TRBD1 is a weak D gene call, 5 bases matching. This sequence was found in a human donor who had recovered from COVID-19. What was sequenced was CD4+ T cells from blood, cultured in vitro. Read as DNA, the sequence is TGCGCCAGCAGCTTGGAGGGGCAGGGTAATGGGGAGCAGTACTTC. Its amino acids are CASSLEGQGNGEQYF. The full variable domain, with segments outside the CDR3 supplied by the reference TRBV5-1 and TRBJ2-7 proteins, appears as KAGVTQTPRYLIKTRGQQVTLSCSPISGHRSVSWYQQTPGQGLQFLFEYFSETQRNKGNFPGRFSGRQFSNSRSEMNVSTLELGDSALYLCASSLEGQGNGEQYFGPGTRLTVT.